These 24 T cell receptor beta chains were all obtained from the same sample, sequenced in a study of cytomegalovirus exposure and HLA in healthy donors. It was with 60 Vbeta and 13 Jbeta primers that the PCR ran. The assay was immunoSEQ multiplex PCR, and TCRdb's table has in-frame clones only and misses some. The profile covers approximately 42,000 clones, with about 84% appearing a single time and 2.5% to 3.5% taken by the ten largest. The sequenced sample consisted of PBMCs. These receptors were obtained from a man over 45 in good health and CMV-seronegative.

This chain uses TRBV28 with TRBJ2-7; D gene uncertain. This CDR3 comprises 12 residues. Per the germline V gene, CDR1 is MDHEN and CDR2 is SYDVKM. The V and J ends lost 5 bases and 2 bases respectively, with 7 bases between them. In nucleotides, the CDR3 is TGTGCCAGCAGTCCCCTTGCCTACGAGCAGTACTTC. This gives the protein CASSPLAYEQYF. Using reference TRBV28 and TRBJ2-7 for the parts outside the CDR3, the full variable domain is DVKVTQSSRYLVKRTGEKVFLECVQDMDHENMFWYRQDPGLGLRLIYFSYDVKMKEKGDIPEGYSVSREKKERFSLILESASTNQTSMYLCASSPLAYEQYFGPGTRLTVT.

This CDR3 is CASSWYRVSNQPQHF. The DNA of the CDR3 is TGTGCCAGCAGCTGGTACAGAGTTAGCAATCAGCCCCAGCATTTT. The gene calls are TRBV5-5 and TRBJ1-5; no definite D call. Per germline, CDR1 SGHKS and CDR2 YYEKEE (reference sequence). The CDR3 covers 15 residues. The V and J ends lost 3 bases and 0 bases respectively, with 10 bases between them.

The V call is TRBV5-4, the J call TRBJ2-6; 7 nucleotides align to TRBD1. The CDR3 runs 15 residues. Germline CDR1 reads SGHNT; CDR2 reads YYREEE (reference sequence). V shed 5 bases, J shed 2 bases, and the junction held 4 bases outside the gene matches. CDR3 nucleotides: TGTGCCAGCAGTTCGACAGGGACTGGGGCCAACGTCCTGACTTTC. It yields the protein CASSSTGTGANVLTF.

This chain links TRBV18 with TRBJ2-4; no clear D gene. This CDR3 comprises 13 residues. Deletions cut 0 bases from V and 8 bases from J, with 8 bases between. Per the germline V gene, CDR1 is KGHSH and CDR2 is LQKENI. The CDR3 reads CASSPPPRDIQYF. As DNA, the CDR3 is TGTGCCAGCTCACCACCCCCACGGGACATTCAGTACTTC.

This clone was seen a handful of times. The CDR3 here is CASSSDLTGNEQYF. For the CDR3, the DNA is TGTGCCAGTAGCTCGGATTTGACAGGGAACGAGCAGTACTTC. The chain recombines TRBV19 with TRBJ2-7; 7 nucleotides match TRBD1. J was trimmed by 5 bases and V by 6 bases; bases with no gene match: 10. The germline gives CDR1 LNHDA, CDR2 SQIVND (reference sequence). The CDR3 loop spans 14 amino acids.

The genes are TRBV5-4 and TRBJ2-3; 7 bases map to TRBD2. The CDR3 runs to 19 residues. The junction had 15 bases not matched to a gene; V was cut back by 1 base and J by 1 base. Germline CDR1 and CDR2: SGHNT and YYREEE (reference sequence). The CDR3 here is CASSLSRTRVLRRTDTQYF. The DNA for the CDR3 is TGTGCCAGCAGCTTGTCCCGGACTAGGGTACTACGCCGCACAGATACGCAGTATTTT.

V is TRBV4-1 and J is TRBJ2-7; 9 nucleotides agree with TRBD1. V trimming: 2 bases; J trimming: 2 bases; junction bases outside the gene matches: 1. The CDR3 sequence is 14 residues long. The germline V gene has CDR1 MGHRA and CDR2 YSYEKL. CDR3 loop: CASSQRTGAYEQYF. In DNA, the CDR3 is TGCGCCAGCAGCCAAAGGACAGGGGCCTACGAGCAGTACTTC.

The chain couples TRBV9 to TRBJ1-2; a possible D gene is TRBD1 (5 bases). V was cut by 0 bases and J by 5 bases, with 5 bases left in between. Germline assignment: CDR1 SGDLS and CDR2 YYNGEE. This CDR3 is built from 12 residues. The CDR3 nucleotides are TGTGCCAGCAGCGTAGCAGGGTATGGCTACACCTTC. This translates into CASSVAGYGYTF. Looking up the rest from reference TRBV9 and TRBJ1-2 gives the full variable domain: DSGVTQTPKHLITATGQRVTLRCSPRSGDLSVYWYQQSLDQGLQFLIQYYNGEERAKGNILERFSAQQFPDLHSELNLSSLELGDSALYFCASSVAGYGYTFGSGTRLTVV.

The chain links TRBV9 to TRBJ2-7, with D hard to call. V was cut by 3 bases and J by 2 bases, with 6 bases left in between. Germline CDR1 and CDR2: SGDLS and YYNGEE. The CDR3 sequence is 12 residues long. This chain's CDR3 is CASSDDTYEQYF. Here the CDR3 DNA reads TGTGCCAGCAGCGACGACACCTACGAGCAGTACTTC.

The rearrangement links TRBV4-3 to TRBJ2-5; 11 bases are a match to TRBD2. In germline, CDR1 is LGHNA, CDR2 YSLEER. Trimming removed 3 bases from V and 7 bases from J; junction bases left unmatched: 7. The CDR3 runs to 15 residues. The CDR3 region is CASSQGLAEGGTQYF. The CDR3 nucleotides read TGCGCCAGCAGCCAGGGACTAGCGGAAGGGGGGACCCAGTACTTC.

The gene calls are TRBV21-1 and TRBJ2-4; TRBD2, as called in the table, went unchecked against the DNA. TRBV21-1 is flagged as a pseudogene. The CDR3 has 16 residues. The CDR3 DNA reads TGTGCCAGCAGCACTCAGCGGGGGGGAACCAAAAACATTCAGTACTTC. This sequence encodes CASSTQRGGTKNIQYF.

Here the CDR3 reads CASTPALAGGTDTQYF. DNA of the CDR3: TGTGCCAGCACCCCCGCACTAGCGGGGGGGACAGATACGCAGTATTTT. V is TRBV9 and J is TRBJ2-3; 13 bases match TRBD2. The CDR3 sequence is 16 residues long. Germline CDR1 and CDR2: SGDLS and YYNGEE. The V and J ends lost 6 bases and 3 bases, in that order; junction bases with no gene match: 7.

The chain links TRBV18 to TRBJ2-1; TRBD2 aligns across 10 bases. V lost 3 bases to trimming and J lost 8 bases; unmatched junction nucleotides: 7. Germline CDR1 KGHSH, CDR2 LQKENI. The CDR3 loop spans 15 amino acids. Written as DNA, the CDR3 is TGTGCCAGCTCACCCCCTAGCGGGAGCCTTGATGAGCAGTTCTTC. It translates to CASSPPSGSLDEQFF.

The chain joins TRBV7-9 to TRBJ1-3; 7 nucleotides align to TRBD1. Germline CDR1 is SEHNR and CDR2 is FQNEAQ (reference sequence). V lost 5 bases and J lost 4; bases outside the gene matches: 5. This CDR3 has 14 residues. The CDR3 DNA is TGTGCCAGCAGCAAGACAGGGACCGGAAACACCATATATTTT. It is translated as CASSKTGTGNTIYF.

V is TRBV5-1 and J is TRBJ2-7; a possible D gene is TRBD2 (6 bases). Trimming removed 0 bases at V and 0 bases at J, with 10 bases between. The CDR3 length is 15 residues. The V gene's germline CDR1 is SGHRS and CDR2 YFSETQ. CDR3 sequence (DNA): TGCGCCAGCAGCTTGGCGGTCGGGAGCTCCTACGAGCAGTACTTC. It translates to CASSLAVGSSYEQYF. Together with reference TRBV5-1 and TRBJ2-7, the CDR3 gives the full variable domain: KAGVTQTPRYLIKTRGQQVTLSCSPISGHRSVSWYQQTPGQGLQFLFEYFSETQRNKGNFPGRFSGRQFSNSRSEMNVSTLELGDSALYLCASSLAVGSSYEQYFGPGTRLTVT.

The rearrangement links TRBV11-2 to TRBJ2-4; 11 bases agree with TRBD2. Germline-derived CDR1 and CDR2 are SGHAT and FQNNGV. There are 18 residues in the CDR3. The trim removed 5 bases at V and 0 bases at J, leaving 9 bases unmatched. This chain's CDR3 is CASSLTSGGVLAKNIQYF. The CDR3, as DNA: TGTGCCAGCAGCCTCACTAGCGGGGGAGTACTAGCCAAAAACATTCAGTACTTC.

With regard to this clone: Its ends do not fully match the called genes, so a read error is possible. The V gene is TRBV7-7, the J gene TRBJ2-5; the match to TRBD1 covers 9 bases. Germline values: CDR1 SSHAT, CDR2 FNYEAQ (reference sequence). The CDR3 extends over 15 amino acids. The CDR3 nucleotides read TGTGCTAGCAGCTCAGGGGGGACAGGGAAAGAGACCCAGTACTTC. As protein: CASSSGGTGKETQYF.

The genes are TRBV10-3 and TRBJ1-2; TRBD1 might be the D (6 bases). The CDR3 is 16 amino acids. CDR1 is ENHRY, CDR2 SYGVKD, per germline. The V end lost 2 bases, the J end lost 7 bases, and 20 bases lay between the germline ends. The CDR3 DNA follows: TGTGCCATCAGTGAGCCCCACCCGGACAGATATGGTGGCTACACCTTC. Translated: CAISEPHPDRYGGYTF.

The genes are TRBV4-3 and TRBJ1-2; weak D call: TRBD1 (5 bases). CDR3 length: 14 residues. Trimming cost V 1 base and J 5 bases, with 11 bases left between them. Germline lookup yields CDR1 LGHNA and CDR2 YSLEER. CDR3 loop: CASSQVREIYGYTF. CDR3 coding DNA: TGCGCCAGCAGCCAAGTCAGGGAAATTTATGGCTACACCTTC.

As for this clone: The junction and the germline gene differ at one end; a read error may be behind it. V is TRBV5-4 and J is TRBJ2-7; TRBD1 matches 10 bases. The CDR3 spans 17 residues. The germline CDR1 and CDR2 sequences are SGHNT and YYREEE (reference sequence). The CDR3 region is CASSSLTRRDRGFRWDF. The CDR3 DNA sequence: TGTGCCAGCAGCTCGTTAACCCGCCGGGACAGGGGTTTTCGTTGGGACTTC.

This CDR3 is CASSTTRLAGGTFYGYEQYF. The CDR3 DNA reads TGTGCCAGCAGCACTACCAGACTAGCGGGGGGGACCTTCTATGGGTACGAGCAGTACTTC. V and J are TRBV6-4 and TRBJ2-7; 14 bases align to TRBD2. With 6 bases clipped from V and 4 bases from J, the junction kept 20 bases outside the gene matches. The length of the CDR3 is 20 residues. Germline assignment: CDR1 MRHNA and CDR2 SNTAGT.

This chain uses TRBV28 with TRBJ1-2; a possible D gene is TRBD1 (5 bases). V shed 6 bases and J shed 3 bases, with 14 bases lying between them. CDR3 length: 14 amino acids. CDR1 and CDR2 (germline): MDHEN, SYDVKM. The CDR3 reads CASRRSWGDYGYTF. In DNA, the CDR3 is TGTGCCAGCAGACGGTCTTGGGGGGACTATGGCTACACCTTC.

CDR3 DNA sequence: TGCGCCAGCTGTGTAGCGGGGGCGGGCCAAGAGACCCAGTACTTC. Its translation is CASCVAGAGQETQYF. The chain couples TRBV5-1 to TRBJ2-5, with 9 nucleotides matching TRBD2. V lost 7 bases to trimming and J lost 1 base; unmatched junction nucleotides: 8. This CDR3 is 15 amino acids long. Germline V gene data show CDR1 as SGHRS and CDR2 as YFSETQ. Full variable domain (outside the CDR3, taken from reference TRBV5-1 and TRBJ2-5): KAGVTQTPRYLIKTRGQQVTLSCSPISGHRSVSWYQQTPGQGLQFLFEYFSETQRNKGNFPGRFSGRQFSNSRSEMNVSTLELGDSALYLCASCVAGAGQETQYFGPGTRLLVL.

The CDR3 loop is CASSELGGAPAGETQYF. CDR3 bases: TGTGCCAGCAGTGAATTGGGGGGGGCGCCGGCTGGGGAGACCCAGTACTTC. The chain employs TRBV25-1 and TRBJ2-5; TRBD2 is a possible D gene (7 bases). Germline V CDR1 and CDR2: MGHDK, SYGVNS. Trimming pared 1 base from V and 5 bases from J, leaving 20 bases between. The CDR3 contains 17 residues. The full variable domain, completed using reference TRBV25-1 and TRBJ2-5, is EADIYQTPRYLVIGTGKKITLECSQTMGHDKMYWYQQDPGMELHLIHYSYGVNSTEKGDLSSESTVSRIRTEHFPLTLESARPSHTSQYLCASSELGGAPAGETQYFGPGTRLLVL.